The next 21 T cell receptor beta chains were all read from a single sample in a study of blood T cell repertoires in COVID-19. Libraries were prepared by immunoSEQ multiplex PCR; TCRdb keeps only in-frame clonotypes and omits some of them. Of 250,000 to 300,000 clones detected, about 88% appear once; the ten largest clones hold around an eighth. Sample: peripheral blood. The receptors originated from an older woman with acute or convalescent COVID-19.

The rearrangement uses TRBV7-9 and TRBJ2-1, with TRBD2 matching 12 bases. The CDR3 contains 16 residues. After removal of 6 bases from V and 2 bases from J, the junction contained 5 bases not matched to a gene. CDR1 SEHNR and CDR2 FQNEAQ come from the germline V gene (reference sequence). As DNA, the CDR3 is TGTGCCAGCAGGCCGACTAGCGGGAGAACCTACAATGAGCAGTTCTTC. It is translated as CASRPTSGRTYNEQFF.

The gene calls are TRBV5-6 and TRBJ1-3; no firm D call. Trimming stripped 2 bases from V and 0 bases from J, with 15 bases between. Germline loops: CDR1 SGHDT, CDR2 YYEEEE. The CDR3 is made up of 17 amino acids. This CDR3 reads CASSFWLRESSGNTIYF. The CDR3, as DNA: TGTGCCAGCAGCTTTTGGCTTAGGGAGAGCTCTGGAAACACCATATATTTT.

J is TRBJ2-1 and V is TRBV7-2; 11 positions agree with TRBD2. The CDR3 is 18 residues long. The trim removed 1 base at V and 6 bases at J, leaving 11 bases unmatched. CDR1 and CDR2 from the germline V gene are SGHTA and FQGNSA. This CDR3 is CASSLVGLAGGGSNEQFF. CDR3 coding DNA: TGTGCCAGCAGCTTAGTAGGGCTAGCGGGGGGTGGGAGCAATGAGCAGTTCTTC.

This clone has more than one count but fewer than ten. The chain couples TRBV6-5 to TRBJ1-1, with D possibly being TRBD1 (5 bases). Germline V gene data show CDR1 as MNHEY and CDR2 as SVGAGI. This CDR3 comprises 13 residues. The ends were cut back, 6 bases at V and 0 bases at J, with 8 bases in the middle. CDR3 sequence (DNA): TGTGCCAGCAGAAAACAGGTGAACACTGAAGCTTTCTTT. It codes for CASRKQVNTEAFF.

This rearrangement joins TRBV7-2 to TRBJ1-2; possible D gene TRBD1, 5 bases. Trimming removed 7 bases from V and 6 bases from J, with 15 bases in between. The CDR3 contains 13 residues. Per germline, CDR1 SGHTA and CDR2 FQGNSA. The CDR3 loop reads CASTTGGADGYTF. The CDR3 DNA follows: TGTGCCAGCACCACAGGTGGTGCGGATGGCTACACCTTC.

The chain uses TRBV3-1 (or the pseudogene TRBV3-2) and TRBJ2-3; 12 nucleotides agree with TRBD2. This CDR3 contains 17 residues. The V gene end was trimmed by 5 bases and the J gene end by 0 bases; junction bases not matched to a gene: 6. CDR1 is LGHDT, CDR2 YNNKEL, per germline (reference sequence). Written as DNA, the CDR3 is TGTGCCAGCAGCTCCCGGACTAGCGGGATTAGCACAGATACGCAGTATTTT. It yields the protein CASSSRTSGISTDTQYF.

The chain employs TRBV21-1 and TRBJ1-6; the D segment call TRBD1 is taken from the table without a DNA check. TRBV21-1 corresponds to a pseudogene. There are 15 residues in the CDR3. The CDR3 sequence: CASSSPVQVWSPLHF. The CDR3 DNA reads as TGTGCCAGCAGCTCCCCGGTACAGGTGTGGTCACCCCTCCACTTT.

V usage is TRBV6-6 and J usage is TRBJ1-5; 7 bases align to TRBD1. The trim removed 5 bases at V and 1 base at J, leaving 5 bases unmatched. The germline V gene encodes CDR1 MNHNY and CDR2 SVGAGI (reference sequence). The CDR3 has 15 residues. The chain's CDR3 is CASSRQGTSNQPQHF. The CDR3 DNA reads as TGTGCCAGCAGTCGACAGGGTACAAGCAATCAGCCCCAGCATTTT.

The chain carries TRBV6-5 and TRBJ1-6; tentative D call: TRBD1 (6 bases). Germline assignment: CDR1 MNHEY and CDR2 SVGAGI. The CDR3 has 15 amino acids. The V and J ends lost 4 bases and 7 bases respectively, with 14 bases between them. CDR3 bases: TGTGCCAGCAGTTTGGCAGGACAGAAAAATTCACCCCTCCACTTT. Its translation is CASSLAGQKNSPLHF.

This chain uses TRBV6-5 with TRBJ2-7; weak D call: TRBD1 (5 bases). The CDR3 loop spans 15 amino acids. Between the trimmed V and J ends, which lost 1 base and 2 bases, there was a span of 12 bases. CDR1 is MNHEY and CDR2 is SVGAGI in the germline V gene. The CDR3: CASSYFQGSPYEQYF. The CDR3 DNA follows: TGTGCCAGCAGTTACTTTCAGGGATCCCCCTACGAGCAGTACTTC.

The rearrangement links TRBV27 to TRBJ1-1; D call uncertain. Deletions cut 4 bases from V and 1 base from J, with 10 bases between. This CDR3 has 14 amino acids. The germline V gene encodes CDR1 MNHEY and CDR2 SMNVEV (reference sequence). CDR3 in amino acids: CASSSQTANTEAFF. The CDR3 coding sequence is TGTGCCAGCAGTTCCCAAACAGCGAACACTGAAGCTTTCTTT.

The chain joins TRBV5-1 to TRBJ2-3; D is uncertain. Germline V lookup: CDR1 SGHRS, CDR2 YFSETQ. The CDR3 length is 15 residues. Trimming took 0 bases from V and 0 from J, leaving 8 bases between them. The CDR3 sequence is CASSLAPTSTDTQYF. The CDR3 coding sequence is TGCGCCAGCAGCTTGGCCCCAACTAGCACAGATACGCAGTATTTT.

The gene calls are TRBV28 and TRBJ2-5; weak D call: TRBD1 (6 bases). The CDR3 runs 14 residues. V was cut by 3 bases and J by 4 bases, with 12 bases left in between. The germline V gene has CDR1 MDHEN and CDR2 SYDVKM. CDR3 in DNA: TGTGCCAGCAGTTTTACAGGGAGTCGAGAGACCCAGTACTTC. This codes for CASSFTGSRETQYF.

V usage is TRBV24-1 and J usage is TRBJ1-4; 7 nucleotides line up with TRBD1. The ends lost 5 bases at V and 3 bases at J; junction bases unmatched: 8. The CDR3 is made up of 16 amino acids. Germline-derived CDR1 and CDR2 are KGHDR and SFDVKD. The CDR3 DNA is TGTGCCACCAGTGCTTCGCCAGGGGGGCCTAATGAAAAACTGTTTTTT. It translates to CATSASPGGPNEKLFF.

A single count supports this clone. The chain uses TRBV15 and TRBJ2-3; weak D call: TRBD2 (6 bases). The CDR3 loop spans 19 amino acids. Germline V CDR1 and CDR2: LNHNV, YYDKDF (reference sequence). The germline V and J ends were trimmed by 0 bases and 0 bases, with 19 bases remaining between them. CDR3 nucleotide sequence: TGTGCCACCAGCAGAGATCTGATTAGCGGTATCTCTAGCACAGATACGCAGTATTTT. Protein sequence: CATSRDLISGISSTDTQYF.

The chain carries TRBV11-3 and TRBJ2-2, with 7 bases that match TRBD1. CDR1 SGHNT and CDR2 YENEEA come from the germline V gene. This CDR3 is 15 amino acids long. Trimming at V came to 0 bases and at J to 4 bases, leaving 2 bases not matched to a gene. The chain's CDR3 is CASSLDPGGTGELFF. As DNA, the CDR3 is TGTGCCAGCAGCTTAGATCCAGGGGGCACCGGGGAGCTGTTTTTT.

The rearrangement uses TRBV6-5 and TRBJ2-1; 7 bases are shared with TRBD2. Germline CDR1 MNHEY, CDR2 SVGAGI. V dropped 0 bases and J dropped 8; count of bases not matched to a gene: 10. The CDR3 totals 16 residues. CDR3 sequence (DNA): TGTGCCAGCAGTTACTCGGAGCGGTTAGCGGGCGATGAGCAGTTCTTC. Protein: CASSYSERLAGDEQFF.

The rearrangement uses TRBV15 and TRBJ2-1; 7 bases are shared with TRBD2. V was pared by 0 bases and J by 5 bases, with 10 bases of the junction left unmatched. Per germline, CDR1 LNHNV and CDR2 YYDKDF (reference sequence). CDR3 length equals 17 residues. DNA for the CDR3: TGTGCCACCAGCAGAGATTTCGTGTCTAGCGGTCACAATGAGCAGTTCTTC. Amino acid sequence: CATSRDFVSSGHNEQFF.

The chain has TRBV28 and TRBJ1-4; D gene ambiguous. Germline V CDR1 and CDR2: MDHEN, SYDVKM. This CDR3 has 16 residues. Trimming took off 3 bases at V and 0 bases at J, with 11 bases between the two ends. The CDR3 loop reads CASSFVITATNEKLFF. In DNA form, the CDR3 reads TGTGCCAGCAGTTTTGTGATAACAGCAACTAATGAAAAACTGTTTTTT. Drawing the rest from reference TRBV28 and TRBJ1-4, the complete variable domain is DVKVTQSSRYLVKRTGEKVFLECVQDMDHENMFWYRQDPGLGLRLIYFSYDVKMKEKGDIPEGYSVSREKKERFSLILESASTNQTSMYLCASSFVITATNEKLFFGSGTQLSVL.

The chain recombines TRBV7-2 with TRBJ2-3; TRBD2 aligns across 10 bases. This CDR3 is 16 amino acids long. Germline V CDR1 and CDR2: SGHTA, FQGNSA. The V and J ends lost 0 bases and 4 bases, in that order; junction bases with no gene match: 4. The CDR3 sequence: CASSLAPAGGSDTQYF. The CDR3 DNA reads as TGTGCCAGCAGCTTAGCGCCAGCGGGAGGGTCAGATACGCAGTATTTT.

J is TRBJ2-7 and V is TRBV6-5, with D perhaps TRBD1 (6 bases). Trimming cost V 6 bases and J 7 bases, with 13 bases left between them. The CDR3 has 12 amino acids. Germline CDR1 MNHEY, CDR2 SVGAGI. This chain's CDR3 is CASRLTGWEQYF. The CDR3, as DNA: TGTGCCAGCAGGTTGACAGGCTGGGAGCAGTACTTC.